These 8 T cell receptor beta chains came from one sample sequenced in a study of T cells in Graves' hyperthyroidism and ophthalmopathy. Amplified regions were TCR beta CDR3 sequences from RNA transcripts. The HTBI primer set served for first-round RT-PCR of the TCR CDR3. TCRdb re-called the multiplex PCR reads with MiXCR, one entry per CDR3 protein. The table has some 300,000 distinct CDR3 sequences, 16% seen once; the top ten hold around 33%. Sequencing was performed on blood. The receptors stem from a man aged 25-40 years with Graves' hyperthyroidism.

The J gene is TRBJ2-1, the V gene TRBV11-2; 7 nucleotides align to TRBD1. After removal of 0 bases from V and 7 bases from J, the junction contained 21 bases not matched to a gene. CDR1 and CDR2 from the germline V gene are SGHAT and FQNNGV. The CDR3 sequence is 20 residues long. The CDR3 region has the DNA TGTGCCAGCAGCTTAGACTGGGCCCGGCTAAGGGGGCGCAGGGCGAATGAGCAGTTCTTC. Its translation: CASSLDWARLRGRRANEQFF.

This clonotype has more than one count but fewer than ten. J is TRBJ2-5 and V is TRBV5-4; D possibly uses TRBD1 or TRBD2 (5 bases each). Germline CDR1 and CDR2: SGHNT and YYREEE (reference sequence). This CDR3 region has 16 residues. V dropped 6 bases and J dropped 0 bases, with 18 bases sitting between them. The DNA for the CDR3 is TGTGCCAGCACCCCCCGTTTTGGGGGATACCAAGAGACCCAGTACTTC. It yields the protein CASTPRFGGYQETQYF.

This clonotype appeared many times. J is TRBJ2-1 and V is TRBV29-1; D might be TRBD1 or TRBD2, each matching 5 bases. In germline, CDR1 is SQVTM, CDR2 ANQGSEA. The CDR3 spans 15 residues. Trimming took 7 bases from V and 5 from J, leaving 21 bases between them. The CDR3 sequence: CSARRSGTSDNEQFF. CDR3 DNA sequence: TGCAGCGCCCGAAGGTCGGGGACCAGCGACAATGAGCAGTTCTTC.

This clonotype was observed once. One end of the junction is discordant with germline, which a read error may explain. The rearrangement uses TRBV7-7 and TRBJ2-2; 12 bases agree with TRBD2. The V gene's germline CDR1 is SSHAT and CDR2 FNYEAQ (reference sequence). The CDR3 sequence is 16 residues long. CDR3 residues: CASSQTSGSNTGELFF. The CDR3 bases are TGTGCTAGCAGCCAGACTAGCGGGAGTAACACCGGGGAGCTGTTTTTT.

This clonotype was seen many times. The V call is TRBV5-8, the J call TRBJ2-7; 7 bases align to TRBD1. Germline-derived CDR1 and CDR2 are SGHTS and YDEGEE. V lost 5 bases to trimming and J lost 0 bases; unmatched junction nucleotides: 5. The CDR3 runs to 14 residues. CDR3 sequence: CASRDRSSSYEQYF. CDR3 sequence (DNA): TGTGCCAGCAGGGACAGGTCTAGCTCCTACGAGCAGTACTTC.

The table lists this clonotype with a few counts. This chain connects TRBV29-1 to TRBJ2-2; no reliable D call. V was cut by 4 bases and J by 5 bases, with 5 bases left in between. This CDR3 has 11 residues. CDR1 and CDR2 (germline): SQVTM, ANQGSEA. CDR3 residues: CSVGETGELFF. The CDR3 DNA sequence: TGCAGCGTTGGAGAAACCGGGGAGCTGTTTTTT.

In its sample, this clonotype was seen once. The gene calls are TRBV5-1 and TRBJ2-2, with TRBD2 matching over 10 bases. CDR1 is SGHRS and CDR2 is YFSETQ in the germline V gene. The CDR3 contains 17 residues. V was clipped by 0 bases and J by 8 bases; unmatched bases: 10. CDR3 bases: TGCGCCAGCAGCTTGGGCGCTAGCGGGAGCACCGCGGGGGAGCTGTTTTTT. Amino acid sequence: CASSLGASGSTAGELFF.

Turning to this clonotype: The germline gene is not matched at one end of the junction; a read error may be the cause. The J gene is TRBJ2-5, the V gene TRBV7-7, with D possibly being TRBD1 (5 bases). Per the germline V gene, CDR1 is SSHAT and CDR2 is FNYEAQ (reference sequence). The CDR3 is made up of 15 amino acids. The CDR3 DNA reads TGTGCTAGCAGCTCCAGTTGGGGCCCGCAAGAGACCCAGTACTTC. Amino acids: CASSSSWGPQETQYF.